A selection of T cell receptor beta chains follows, all from one sample in a study of human versus mouse CDR3 diversity and MHC coevolution. Assay used: immunoSEQ multiplex PCR; TCRdb lists only in-frame clones, some missing. This sample carries about 81,000 clones, roughly 95% of them seen once, and the ten largest clones take more than 1.1%. Material: naive CD4+ T cells from blood. The source is a person aged 25 to 75 in good health. CDR3s include the opening cysteine and the closing phenylalanine or tryptophan. A D gene is named only where the DNA matches it firmly. Only part of the rows carry a size: once, few, many, or a class if the clone is expanded.

d_gene	abundance	j_gene	v_gene	CDR3aa	CDR3nt
NA	NA	TRBJ1-2	TRBV5-8	CASSLSQVRYTF	TGTGCCAGCAGCTTATCACAGGTTCGCTACACCTTC
TRBD1	NA	TRBJ1-2	TRBV19	CASSIDRWDRSNYGYTF	TGTGCCAGTAGTATAGATCGGTGGGACAGGAGTAACTATGGCTACACCTTC
NA	NA	TRBJ1-1	TRBV14	CASSQEGPRTEAFF	TGTGCCAGCAGCCAGGAGGGCCCAAGAACTGAAGCTTTCTTT
NA	NA	TRBJ1-2	TRBV28	CASSLGGRVGYTF	TGTGCCAGCAGTTTGGGCGGCAGGGTGGGCTACACCTTC
NA	NA	TRBJ1-5	TRBV7-9	CASSGLFNQPQHF	TGTGCCAGCAGTGGACTCTTCAATCAGCCCCAGCATTTT
TRBD2	once	TRBJ2-5	TRBV6-5	CASSFLAGVETQYF	TGTGCCAGCAGTTTCTTAGCGGGGGTCGAGACCCAGTACTTC
NA	NA	TRBJ1-5	TRBV9	CASSVGDGLGQPQHF	TGTGCCAGCAGCGTAGGAGATGGGCTCGGACAGCCCCAGCATTTT
TRBD2	NA	TRBJ2-3	TRBV5-8	CASSLDSGYSNTQYF	TGTGCCAGCAGCTTGGATAGCGGGTACTCAAATACGCAGTATTTT
TRBD2	NA	TRBJ2-1	TRBV15	CATSRGGSSGPRQFF	TGTGCCACCAGCAGAGGGGGCTCTAGCGGGCCAAGGCAGTTCTTC
TRBD1	NA	TRBJ1-5	TRBV5-6	CASSLWGRTGAAQPQHF	TGTGCCAGCAGCTTGTGGGGGAGGACAGGGGCCGCTCAGCCCCAGCATTTT
NA	NA	TRBJ2-7	TRBV5-8	CASSYPTGLRNEQYF	TGTGCCAGCAGCTACCCTACAGGGCTACGGAACGAGCAGTACTTC
TRBD1	NA	TRBJ1-1	TRBV6-5	CASRGGPGAFF	TGTGCCAGCAGAGGGGGCCCCGGGGCTTTCTTT
NA	NA	TRBJ2-7	TRBV28	CASRSPAYEQYF	TGTGCCAGCAGGTCTCCAGCCTACGAGCAGTACTTC
NA	NA	TRBJ1-1	TRBV28	CASNLQGGEAFF	TGTGCCAGCAATCTTCAGGGCGGAGAGGCTTTCTTT
NA	NA	TRBJ1-4	TRBV18	CASSPGAGREKLFF	TGTGCCAGCTCTCCAGGGGCGGGGCGAGAAAAACTGTTTTTT
NA	NA	TRBJ2-6	TRBV2	CASTESSGANVLTF	TGTGCCAGCACGGAGAGCTCTGGGGCCAACGTCCTGACTTTC
NA	NA	TRBJ2-7	TRBV20-1	CSAGGVYEQYF	TGCAGTGCCGGAGGGGTCTACGAGCAGTACTTC
TRBD2	NA	TRBJ2-5	TRBV6-1	CASSPRTPGGETQYF	TGTGCCAGCAGTCCTCGAACCCCGGGGGGAGAGACCCAGTACTTC
NA	NA	TRBJ1-1	TRBV27	CASSFGQPPGGSEAFF	TGTGCCAGCAGTTTTGGACAGCCCCCAGGAGGTTCTGAAGCTTTCTTT
NA	NA	TRBJ2-4	TRBV5-1	CASSLEQPAKNIQYF	TGCGCCAGCAGCTTGGAACAGCCAGCCAAAAACATTCAGTACTTC
TRBD2	once	TRBJ2-5	TRBV5-6	CASSLPRGLAGGETQYF	TGTGCCAGCAGCTTGCCGCGGGGACTAGCGGGTGGGGAGACCCAGTACTTC
TRBD1	NA	TRBJ2-2	TRBV5-1	CASSRDSNTGELFF	TGCGCCAGCAGCCGGGACAGCAACACCGGGGAGCTGTTTTTT
TRBD1	NA	TRBJ1-2	TRBV25-1	CASSDSLVDRGQLAF	TGTGCCAGCAGTGACTCCCTCGTGGACAGGGGGCAACTTGCCTTC
NA	NA	TRBJ2-1	TRBV5-1	CASSWGSLASSYNEQFF	TGCGCCAGCAGCTGGGGTAGTCTAGCGAGCTCCTACAATGAGCAGTTCTTC
NA	NA	TRBJ1-1	TRBV7-2	CASSLEGVTEAFF	TGTGCCAGCAGCTTAGAAGGGGTCACTGAAGCTTTCTTT
TRBD1	NA	TRBJ1-1	TRBV6-6	CASRDRDRDTEAFF	TGTGCCAGCAGGGACCGGGACAGGGACACTGAAGCTTTCTTT
NA	once	TRBJ2-2	TRBV11-2	CASSFAGTGELFF	TGTGCCAGCAGCTTTGCGGGCACCGGGGAGCTGTTTTTT
TRBD2	NA	TRBJ2-1	TRBV6-5	CASSPSGTSGTEQFF	TGTGCCAGCAGCCCCTCCGGGACTAGCGGGACCGAGCAGTTCTTC